This TCR beta chain emerged from a study of blood T cell repertoires in COVID-19. Study background: The analysed material was cDNA or gDNA that came from T cells, B-cell-depleted T cells, or PBMCs.

TCRdb's copy holds only in-frame clones and misses some; the assay was immunoSEQ multiplex PCR. The sample lists fewer than 70,000 clones, 75% to 90% occurring once. The V gene lost 4 bases and the J gene lost 4 bases, with 17 bases spanning the gap. The CDR3 sequence is 16 residues long. The germline V gene encodes CDR1 SGHTA and CDR2 FQGNSA. The V and J genes are TRBV7-2 and TRBJ1-3; D is possibly TRBD1 (5 bases). This TCR was sampled from a man aged 50 to 60 with active COVID-19. Sequenced: peripheral blood. The CDR3 sequence: CASSSAGRRGGNTIYF. For the CDR3, the DNA is TGTGCCAGCAGCTCCGCGGGCCGCCGGGGGGGAAACACCATATATTTT. The variable domain in full, with the rest retrieved from reference TRBV7-2 and TRBJ1-3, is GAGVSQSPSNKVTEKGKDVELRCDPISGHTALYWYRQSLGQGLEFLIYFQGNSAPDKSGLPSDRFSAERTGGSVSTLTIQRTQQEDSAVYLCASSSAGRRGGNTIYFGEGSWLTVV.